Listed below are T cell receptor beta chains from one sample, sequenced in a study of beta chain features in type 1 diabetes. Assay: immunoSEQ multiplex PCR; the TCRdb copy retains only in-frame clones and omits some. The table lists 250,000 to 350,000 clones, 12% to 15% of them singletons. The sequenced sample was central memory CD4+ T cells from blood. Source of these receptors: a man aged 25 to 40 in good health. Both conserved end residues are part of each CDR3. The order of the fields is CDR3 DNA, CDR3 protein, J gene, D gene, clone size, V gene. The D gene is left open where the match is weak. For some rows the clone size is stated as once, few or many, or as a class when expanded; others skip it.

cdr3_nt: TGTGCCAGCTTAACGGAGGATACGCAGTATTTT
cdr3_aa: CASLTEDTQYF
j_call: TRBJ2-3
d_call: NA
clone_size: NA
v_call: TRBV6-1

cdr3_nt: TGTGCCAGCTCACCAGGGACCGGGGTTGAAAAACTGTTTTTT
cdr3_aa: CASSPGTGVEKLFF
j_call: TRBJ1-4
d_call: NA
clone_size: NA
v_call: TRBV18

cdr3_nt: TGTGCCAGCAGCACTCAACAGGGAACGGGTGGCTACACCTTC
cdr3_aa: CASSTQQGTGGYTF
j_call: TRBJ1-2
d_call: NA
clone_size: few
v_call: TRBV7-2

cdr3_nt: TGTGCCAGCATGGGAGGGGGGTCGGATGAGCAGTTCTTC
cdr3_aa: CASMGGGSDEQFF
j_call: TRBJ2-1
d_call: NA
clone_size: NA
v_call: TRBV2

cdr3_nt: TGTGCCAGCAGACGCCAGGGGGCTAACACCGGGGAGCTGTTTTTT
cdr3_aa: CASRRQGANTGELFF
j_call: TRBJ2-2
d_call: TRBD1
clone_size: NA
v_call: TRBV6-5

cdr3_nt: TGTGCCAGCAGCCCGGGTCGTGGGGGGAGTGACGGCAATGAGCAGTTCTTC
cdr3_aa: CASSPGRGGSDGNEQFF
j_call: TRBJ2-1
d_call: NA
clone_size: NA
v_call: TRBV27

cdr3_nt: TGTGCCAGCAGCCAAGGAGTTGGGGGACACGGACGGGGTGAGCAGTTCTTC
cdr3_aa: CASSQGVGGHGRGEQFF
j_call: TRBJ2-1
d_call: NA
clone_size: few
v_call: TRBV4-2

cdr3_nt: TGTGCCAGCAGTCCACGGATAGGGTCTTACACCGGGGAGCTGTTTTTT
cdr3_aa: CASSPRIGSYTGELFF
j_call: TRBJ2-2
d_call: NA
clone_size: once
v_call: TRBV27

cdr3_nt: TGTGCCAGCAGCTTGTGGGCAGGGAGAGGCAATGAGCAGTTCTTC
cdr3_aa: CASSLWAGRGNEQFF
j_call: TRBJ2-1
d_call: NA
clone_size: NA
v_call: TRBV5-4

cdr3_nt: TGTGCCACCAGCATCGGACAGGTTAGCAATCAGCCCCAGCATTTT
cdr3_aa: CATSIGQVSNQPQHF
j_call: TRBJ1-5
d_call: TRBD1
clone_size: NA
v_call: TRBV15

cdr3_nt: TGTGCCAGCAGCGCGAGACTAGCGGGAGGAATTCCCCCCCCCTACAATGAGCAGTTCTTC
cdr3_aa: CASSARLAGGIPPPYNEQFF
j_call: TRBJ2-1
d_call: TRBD2
clone_size: NA
v_call: TRBV9

cdr3_nt: TGTGCCAGCAGAGGAGCTGCCACTAGCACAGATACGCAGTATTTT
cdr3_aa: CASRGAATSTDTQYF
j_call: TRBJ2-3
d_call: NA
clone_size: NA
v_call: TRBV27

cdr3_nt: TGTGCCAGCAGCTTAGAGGCTAGCTCCTACAATGAGCAGTTCTTC
cdr3_aa: CASSLEASSYNEQFF
j_call: TRBJ2-1
d_call: NA
clone_size: many
v_call: TRBV11-3

cdr3_nt: TGTGCCAGCAGCCAAACCAGGGCTAGCGTAAACATTCAGTACTTC
cdr3_aa: CASSQTRASVNIQYF
j_call: TRBJ2-4
d_call: NA
clone_size: NA
v_call: TRBV7-9

cdr3_nt: TGCGCCAGCAGCTTGTCCGGACGATACACCGGGGAGCTGTTTTTT
cdr3_aa: CASSLSGRYTGELFF
j_call: TRBJ2-2
d_call: NA
clone_size: few
v_call: TRBV5-1

cdr3_nt: TGTGCCAGCAGCTTAGTGAGGGGAGAGCAGTACTTC
cdr3_aa: CASSLVRGEQYF
j_call: TRBJ2-7
d_call: NA
clone_size: NA
v_call: TRBV7-8

cdr3_nt: TGTGCCAGCTCACCTGGGAGCAATCAGCCCCAGCATTTT
cdr3_aa: CASSPGSNQPQHF
j_call: TRBJ1-5
d_call: NA
clone_size: many
v_call: TRBV18

cdr3_nt: TGTGCCGCGCGGGGCAGGGGGCGGAACAATGAGCAGTTCTTC
cdr3_aa: CAARGRGRNNEQFF
j_call: TRBJ2-1
d_call: TRBD1
clone_size: NA
v_call: TRBV19

cdr3_nt: TGTGCCAGCAGAAGAGGGGGGTCTGAGGATACGCAGTATTTT
cdr3_aa: CASRRGGSEDTQYF
j_call: TRBJ2-3
d_call: NA
clone_size: NA
v_call: TRBV6-1

cdr3_nt: TGTGCCAGCAGCTTAGGGGCGAACACTGAAGCTTTCTTT
cdr3_aa: CASSLGANTEAFF
j_call: TRBJ1-1
d_call: NA
clone_size: once
v_call: TRBV11-1

cdr3_nt: TGTGCCAGCTCATCCACGACCCCTGCGGACAATCAGCCCCAGCATTTT
cdr3_aa: CASSSTTPADNQPQHF
j_call: TRBJ1-5
d_call: NA
clone_size: NA
v_call: TRBV18

cdr3_nt: TGTGCCAGTAGTCAGGGCTATGGCTACACCTTC
cdr3_aa: CASSQGYGYTF
j_call: TRBJ1-2
d_call: NA
clone_size: NA
v_call: TRBV19

cdr3_nt: TGTGCCAGCAGCTCGTGGGGGGGCAATCAGCCCCAGCATTTT
cdr3_aa: CASSSWGGNQPQHF
j_call: TRBJ1-5
d_call: NA
clone_size: few
v_call: TRBV6-1

cdr3_nt: TGCGCCAGCAGCTTGGGAGGGCAGTCCTACGAGCAGTACTTC
cdr3_aa: CASSLGGQSYEQYF
j_call: TRBJ2-7
d_call: NA
clone_size: few
v_call: TRBV5-1

cdr3_nt: TGTGCCAGCAGCTTAGGGGCCTCTCAGTTCTTC
cdr3_aa: CASSLGASQFF
j_call: TRBJ2-1
d_call: NA
clone_size: few
v_call: TRBV7-2